These 9 T cell receptor beta chains originate from one sample sequenced in a study of T-cell reconstitution after alpha-beta-depleted transplantation in children. Unique molecular identifiers were incorporated during preparation of the TCRbeta library. TCRdb re-called the PCR reads with MiXCR, one entry per CDR3 protein. The sample yields hundreds of thousands of distinct CDR3 sequences, 13% seen once. Material: PBMCs, mostly from graft donor cells, obtained 360 days after TCRalphabeta/CD19-depleted stem cell transplant. The receptors derive from a male patient younger than 18 who had a stem cell transplant for acute myeloid leukemia, so the T cells may come from the graft donor.

The rearrangement uses TRBV29-1 and TRBJ2-2, with 8 nucleotides matching TRBD1. The CDR3 runs to 14 residues. Germline CDR1 reads SQVTM; CDR2 reads ANQGSEA. The J segment lost 4 bases and the V segment lost 5 bases, leaving 6 bases of the junction unmatched. CDR3 bases: TGCAGCGTTAATCCAGGGGGCGCCACCGGGGAGCTGTTTTTT. It yields the protein CSVNPGGATGELFF.

This clonotype showed up just a few times. The chain employs TRBV6-5 and TRBJ2-3; 11 nucleotides match TRBD2. Germline CDR1 MNHEY, CDR2 SVGAGI. The CDR3 is made up of 18 amino acids. Unmatched junction bases numbered 7, after V lost 2 bases and J lost 0 bases. The CDR3 reads CASSYGLAGGPSTDTQYF. The CDR3 DNA follows: TGTGCCAGCAGTTACGGGTTAGCGGGAGGGCCTAGCACAGATACGCAGTATTTT.

At least ten counts were recorded for this clonotype. J is TRBJ2-1 and V is TRBV10-3; TRBD2 agrees at 12 bases. Looked up from germline, CDR1 is ENHRY and CDR2 is SYGVKD. V trimming: 2 bases; J trimming: 3 bases; junction bases outside the gene matches: 2. CDR3 length: 16 residues. CDR3 coding DNA: TGTGCCATCAGTGAGAGGACTAGCGGGGTCTACAATGAGCAGTTCTTC. Protein product: CAISERTSGVYNEQFF.

This clonotype has a count of ten or more. This chain connects TRBV20-1 to TRBJ2-6, with TRBD1 matching 11 bases. The CDR3 is 20 amino acids. Losses at the gene ends were 0 bases for V and 2 bases for J; bases not matched to a gene: 12. Germline V gene lookup returns CDR1 DFQATT and CDR2 SNEGSKA (reference sequence). In nucleotides, the CDR3 is TGCAGTGCTAGAGATCTTGGACAGGGGGCGATTGGTACTGGGGCCAACGTCCTGACTTTC. Its translation: CSARDLGQGAIGTGANVLTF.

This chain connects TRBV15 to TRBJ2-1; D may be TRBD2 (6 bases). V was pared by 5 bases and J by 10 bases, with 15 bases between. This CDR3 has 13 amino acids. Germline values: CDR1 LNHNV, CDR2 YYDKDF (reference sequence). The CDR3, as DNA: TGTGCCACCAGCCCGACTAGGCGCGGCGAGCAGTTCTTC. Encoded protein: CATSPTRRGEQFF.

This rearrangement joins TRBV20-1 to TRBJ2-7; D is tentatively TRBD1 or TRBD2 (6 bases each). This CDR3 comprises 14 residues. V was pared by 6 bases and J by 3 bases, with 18 bases between. CDR1 is DFQATT and CDR2 is SNEGSKA in the germline V gene (reference sequence). The CDR3 loop is CSARSGADLYEQYF. Written as DNA, the CDR3 is TGCAGTGCCCGGTCGGGGGCCGATCTCTACGAGCAGTACTTC.

In DNA, the CDR3 is TGTGCCAGCAGCCCCGGGACAGGTCGGCTTGGGGCTAATGAAAAACTGTTTTTT. Translated, it gives CASSPGTGRLGANEKLFF. The chain joins TRBV3-1 to TRBJ1-4; 8 bases line up with TRBD1. CDR1 is LGHDT and CDR2 is YNNKEL in the germline V gene (reference sequence). The CDR3 extends over 18 amino acids. V was clipped by 4 bases and J by 3 bases; unmatched bases: 13.

This clonotype appeared a single time. The rearrangement links TRBV15 to TRBJ2-7; 7 nucleotides line up with TRBD2. Losses at the gene ends were 8 bases for V and 0 bases for J; bases not matched to a gene: 7. Germline CDR1 reads LNHNV; CDR2 reads YYDKDF (reference sequence). CDR3 size: 14 residues. The CDR3 nucleotides are TGTGCCACCGCGGGACTACCGAGCTCCTACGAGCAGTACTTC. It encodes CATAGLPSSYEQYF.

This clonotype was recorded a few times. The chain couples TRBV5-1 to TRBJ2-5; D is unclear. The CDR3 length is 11 residues. The germline CDR1 and CDR2 sequences are SGHRS and YFSETQ. The V gene lost 4 bases and the J gene lost 7 bases, with 8 bases spanning the gap. The CDR3 bases are TGCGCCAGCAGCACCACGGGGACCCAGTACTTC. Its protein is CASSTTGTQYF. Based on the CDR3 plus reference TRBV5-1 and TRBJ2-5, the full variable domain is KAGVTQTPRYLIKTRGQQVTLSCSPISGHRSVSWYQQTPGQGLQFLFEYFSETQRNKGNFPGRFSGRQFSNSRSEMNVSTLELGDSALYLCASSTTGTQYFGPGTRLLVL.